This T cell receptor beta chain originates from a study of beta chain features in type 1 diabetes. As every portion of the isolated RNA was reverse transcribed, the sequencing read expressed TCRB transcripts. Sequencing was performed with immunoSEQ multiplex PCR; in TCRdb, only in-frame clones are kept and a portion is missing. Here the sample spans some 230,000 clones, roughly 9.6% being singletons. This clone appeared a few times. Germline V gene data show CDR1 as ENHRY and CDR2 as SYGVKD. This CDR3 is built from 15 residues. Unmatched junction bases numbered 7, after V lost 5 bases and J lost 4 bases.

The chain carries TRBV10-3 and TRBJ2-5; 10 positions agree with TRBD1. Sequencing used naive CD4+ T cells from blood. The TCR originated in a woman between 18 and 29 years old in good health. The chain's CDR3 is CAISRPGQGRETQYF. For the CDR3, the DNA is TGTGCCATCAGTAGACCGGGACAGGGGAGAGAGACCCAGTACTTC.